The 13 T cell receptor beta chains reported below all come from one sample, sequenced in a study of beta chain features in type 1 diabetes. Isolated RNA was reverse transcribed in full, so expressed TCRB transcripts were sequenced. TCRdb keeps only in-frame clones here, not all; method: immunoSEQ multiplex PCR. The table lists about 220,000 clones, approximately 10% of them singletons. Sequences were obtained from central memory CD4+ T cells from blood. The origin of the receptors is a man in his late teens or twenties in good health.

This chain links TRBV6-5 with TRBJ2-1; 7 bases align to TRBD1. After removal of 4 bases from V and 6 bases from J, the junction contained 6 bases not matched to a gene. The CDR3 covers 14 residues. CDR1 is MNHEY, CDR2 SVGAGI, per germline. The CDR3 DNA follows: TGTGCCAGCAGTTTTGGACAGGACCTCAATGAGCAGTTCTTC. Residues: CASSFGQDLNEQFF.

This clone was picked up a small number of times. The rearrangement joins TRBV7-2 to TRBJ2-1; tentatively, D is TRBD2 (6 bases). Trimming took off 5 bases at V and 5 bases at J, with 13 bases between the two ends. CDR3 length: 14 residues. From germline, CDR1 is SGHTA and CDR2 FQGNSA. CDR3 DNA: TGTGCCAGCAGCCCCGGGACTGCCAACAATGAGCAGTTCTTC. Its protein product is CASSPGTANNEQFF. Together with reference TRBV7-2 and TRBJ2-1, the CDR3 gives the full variable domain: GAGVSQSPSNKVTEKGKDVELRCDPISGHTALYWYRQSLGQGLEFLIYFQGNSAPDKSGLPSDRFSAERTGGSVSTLTIQRTQQEDSAVYLCASSPGTANNEQFFGPGTRLTVL.

This clone was counted at least ten times. The rearrangement uses TRBV4-3 and TRBJ2-6, with 7 bases aligning to TRBD1. V lost 0 bases, J lost 2 bases, and 4 bases stayed unmatched. CDR1 and CDR2 from the germline V gene are LGHNA and YSLEER. CDR3 length: 17 residues. CDR3 bases: TGCGCCAGCAGCCAAGATAAAGGGACAGCTGGGGCCAACGTCCTGACTTTC. Protein: CASSQDKGTAGANVLTF.

The CDR3 loop reads CASSHQGWGYEQYF. The CDR3 DNA is TGTGCCAGCAGTCACCAAGGCTGGGGCTACGAGCAGTACTTC. The V and J genes are TRBV5-6 and TRBJ2-7; D gene unclear. The CDR3 covers 14 residues. Germline CDR1 reads SGHDT; CDR2 reads YYEEEE. V was pared by 5 bases and J by 3 bases, with 15 bases between.

The rearrangement joins TRBV27 to TRBJ2-6, with D perhaps TRBD1 or TRBD2 (5 bases each). V dropped 8 bases and J dropped 0 bases, with 11 bases sitting between them. Germline V lookup: CDR1 MNHEY, CDR2 SMNVEV (reference sequence). The CDR3 runs 15 residues. The CDR3 reads CASGTVNSGANVLTF. CDR3 nucleotides: TGTGCCAGCGGGACGGTGAACTCTGGGGCCAACGTCCTGACTTTC.

This clone was counted a few times. The chain recombines TRBV19 with TRBJ2-4; D perhaps matches TRBD1 (6 bases). The ends were cut back, 3 bases at V and 4 bases at J, with 13 bases in the middle. CDR3 length: 15 amino acids. Germline lookup yields CDR1 LNHDA and CDR2 SQIVND (reference sequence). In DNA, the CDR3 is TGTGCCAGTAGTATCCCACAGGGTGGGAAAAACATTCAGTACTTC. It translates to CASSIPQGGKNIQYF.

This chain links TRBV5-6 with TRBJ2-6, with D unresolved. Trimming pared 3 bases from V and 2 bases from J, leaving 6 bases between. CDR3 size: 14 residues. Germline-derived CDR1 and CDR2 are SGHDT and YYEEEE. This CDR3 is CASSSLAGANVLTF. The CDR3 DNA reads as TGTGCCAGCAGCTCCCTAGCTGGGGCCAACGTCCTGACTTTC.

The V and J genes are TRBV9 and TRBJ1-2, with a tentative D call TRBD1 (5 bases). Trimming removed 3 bases from V and 0 bases from J, with 12 bases in between. The CDR3 has 15 residues. Germline loops: CDR1 SGDLS, CDR2 YYNGEE. The CDR3 sequence is CASSAAGTTNYGYTF. The CDR3 DNA sequence: TGTGCCAGCAGCGCCGCAGGGACTACTAACTATGGCTACACCTTC.

The chain has TRBV27 and TRBJ2-7; 8 positions agree with TRBD1. Germline V CDR1 and CDR2: MNHEY, SMNVEV (reference sequence). CDR3 size: 15 residues. Trimming took 5 bases from V and 2 from J; bases not matched to a gene: 8. CDR3 amino acids: CASSPWTGSTYEQYF. In DNA, the CDR3 is TGTGCCAGCAGTCCATGGACAGGGAGTACCTACGAGCAGTACTTC.

The chain carries TRBV30 and TRBJ1-1, with D uncertain. V was shortened by 1 base and J by 5 bases, with 14 bases between the two germline ends. The CDR3 is made up of 14 amino acids. The germline gives CDR1 GTSNPN, CDR2 SVGIG (reference sequence). The CDR3: CAWSGLGWSTEAFF. The CDR3 bases are TGTGCCTGGAGTGGGCTAGGGTGGAGTACTGAAGCTTTCTTT.

The table lists this clone with a few counts. V gene TRBV5-4 combines with J gene TRBJ2-4; 8 nucleotides line up with TRBD1. The germline gives CDR1 SGHNT, CDR2 YYREEE (reference sequence). The V and J ends lost 5 bases and 1 base, in that order; junction bases with no gene match: 8. The CDR3 contains 16 residues. The CDR3, as DNA: TGTGCCAGCAGTACCGGACAGGGTACGGCCAAAAACATTCAGTACTTC. Translated: CASSTGQGTAKNIQYF.

This clone was counted a few times. The same CDR3 can be traced to other DNA sequences in this sample. The chain is built from TRBV4-3 and TRBJ1-5; no clear D. V was shortened by 0 bases and J by 6 bases, with 6 bases between the two germline ends. Germline lookup yields CDR1 LGHNA and CDR2 YSLEER. The CDR3 spans 13 residues. CDR3 DNA: TGCGCCAGCAGCCAAGAAATTGGTCAGCCCCAGCATTTT. Protein sequence: CASSQEIGQPQHF.

V gene TRBV6-6 combines with J gene TRBJ1-1, with TRBD1 identical over 7 bases. The CDR3 has 12 amino acids. Germline assignment: CDR1 MNHNY and CDR2 SVGAGI (reference sequence). The J segment lost 11 bases and the V segment lost 5 bases, leaving 8 bases of the junction unmatched. CDR3 loop: CASSVQGVHAFF. The DNA for the CDR3 is TGTGCCAGCAGTGTCCAGGGGGTTCACGCTTTCTTT.